This is a list of T cell receptor beta chains from one sample in a study of cytomegalovirus exposure and HLA in healthy donors. TCRdb's table, derived via immunoSEQ multiplex PCR, lists solely in-frame clones and lacks some. The sample lists 180,000 or so clones; nearly 80% were seen once. The sample taken for sequencing was PBMCs. The origin of the receptors is a man aged 35 to 55 in good health and CMV-seropositive. CDR3s include the opening cysteine and the closing phenylalanine or tryptophan. A D gene is named only where the DNA matches it firmly. For some rows the clone size is stated as once, few or many, or as a class when expanded; others skip it.

V gene	J gene	clone size	D gene	CDR3 DNA	CDR3 protein
TRBV21-1	TRBJ2-7	few	-	TGTGCCAGCAGCAAAGATAGCGGAAACTACGAGCAGTACTTC	CASSKDSGNYEQYF
TRBV13	TRBJ2-5	-	-	TGTGCCAGCAGCTCCCTTTATAGCGAGGGGACCCAGTACTTC	CASSSLYSEGTQYF
TRBV7-3	TRBJ1-2	-	TRBD1	TGTGCCAGCAGCGGACAGGGCTATGGCTACACCTTC	CASSGQGYGYTF
TRBV7-7	TRBJ2-7	-	TRBD2	TGTGCTGGCAGCCCCTGGGCCGGGGGGGAGCAGTACTTC	CAGSPWAGGEQYF
TRBV2	TRBJ2-5	-	TRBD2	TGTGCCAGCAGTGACGGGAGGGCCCTAGAGACCCAGTACTTC	CASSDGRALETQYF
TRBV5-1	TRBJ1-1	-	TRBD1	TGCGCCAGCAGCTTGGCGGGACAGGGCGCTGAAGCTTTCTTT	CASSLAGQGAEAFF
TRBV30	TRBJ2-1	-	-	TGTGCCTGGATGGTCCCTGAAGGGAGCGGAGGGAAGTTCTTC	CAWMVPEGSGGKFF
TRBV9	TRBJ2-6	-	TRBD1	TGTGCCAGCAGCGGCCGGACAGGGGATGGGGCCAACGTCCTGACTTTC	CASSGRTGDGANVLTF
TRBV27	TRBJ2-5	-	-	TGTGCCAGCAGGACAGGAGGCGAGACCCAGTACTTC	CASRTGGETQYF
TRBV9	TRBJ2-2	-	TRBD2	TGTGCCAGCAGCGACCGACTAGCGTCAACCGGGGAGCTGTTTTTT	CASSDRLASTGELFF
TRBV6-1	TRBJ1-5	-	TRBD1	TGTGCCAGCAGTCTCGGACAGGTTAATCAGCCCCAGCATTTT	CASSLGQVNQPQHF
TRBV7-8	TRBJ1-5	-	-	TGTGCCAGCAGCTTAGGTACAGGGCGTCAGCCCCAGCATTTT	CASSLGTGRQPQHF
TRBV29-1	TRBJ2-1	-	TRBD2	TGCAGCGTTGAGCCTAGCGGGCCTTTTAACAATGAGCAGTTCTTC	CSVEPSGPFNNEQFF
TRBV6-1	TRBJ1-1	-	TRBD1	TGTGCCAACTCAGAACCGGGACAGGGTAGACAAGCTTTCTTT	CANSEPGQGRQAFF
TRBV18	TRBJ2-5	-	TRBD1	TGTGCCAGCTCACCGGGACAGCAAGAGACCCAGTACTTC	CASSPGQQETQYF
TRBV11-3	TRBJ2-1	few	-	TGTGCCAGCAGCTTATTCAGGAATGTTGGTGGCGAGCAGTTCTTC	CASSLFRNVGGEQFF
TRBV27	TRBJ2-1	once	TRBD1	TGTGCCAGCAGGGGACAGGGGGCTGGGCAGAATGAGCAGTTCTTC	CASRGQGAGQNEQFF
TRBV5-4	TRBJ2-1	once	TRBD2	TGTGCCAGCAGCTTGGAGCTAGCGGGGGGCAATGAGCAGTTCTTC	CASSLELAGGNEQFF
TRBV9	TRBJ2-2	-	TRBD2	TGTGCCAGCAGCGTAGTGGGACTAGCGAACACCGGGGAGCTGTTTTTT	CASSVVGLANTGELFF
TRBV5-1	TRBJ1-4	-	TRBD1	TGCGCCAGCAGCTTTCAGGGGACAGGCGGCGAAAAACTGTTTTTT	CASSFQGTGGEKLFF
TRBV28	TRBJ2-5	-	TRBD1	TGTGCCAGCAGTTTTCCACAGGGGGCACGGACCCAGTACTTC	CASSFPQGARTQYF
TRBV19	TRBJ2-1	few	-	TGTGCCAGTAGTCCTAGGACACTTTACAATGAGCAGTTCTTC	CASSPRTLYNEQFF
TRBV11-3	TRBJ1-2	-	-	TGTGCCAGCAGCTTAAGACGGGACTATGGCTACACCTTC	CASSLRRDYGYTF
TRBV19	TRBJ1-5	once	TRBD1	TGTGCCAGTAGTAACACAGGGGGTTTTCGTCAGCCCCAGCATTTT	CASSNTGGFRQPQHF
TRBV18	TRBJ1-1	once	-	TGTGCCAGCTCAGAGGGATGGAACACTGAAGCTTTCTTT	CASSEGWNTEAFF
TRBV10-3	TRBJ1-2	-	TRBD1	TGTGCCGCGCAAGGGGACAGGGGGCTCCCCGGTGGCTACACCTTC	CAAQGDRGLPGGYTF
TRBV23-1	TRBJ2-1	-	TRBD2	TGCGCCAGCAGTCAAGCGTCAAGCGGGAGGGGTGCGAATGAGCAGTTCTTC	CASSQASSGRGANEQFF